Below are 26 T cell receptor beta chains sequenced from a single sample in a study of cytomegalovirus exposure and HLA in healthy donors. Both 60 Vbeta primers and 13 Jbeta primers went into the PCR. Some clones are missing from TCRdb's copy, which holds only in-frame ones; the method was immunoSEQ multiplex PCR. The sample holds about 250,000 clones, 80% seen once. The sample was PBMCs. These receptors were collected from a girl aged 2 to 10 in good health and CMV-seronegative.

The CDR3 sequence is CASRYGGAPTNTEAFF. The CDR3 DNA is TGTGCCAGCAGATACGGTGGGGCGCCGACGAACACTGAAGCTTTCTTT. The J gene is TRBJ1-1, the V gene TRBV6-6, with a weak D call TRBD1 (5 bases). Germline CDR1 MNHNY, CDR2 SVGAGI (reference sequence). The CDR3 spans 16 residues. V lost 6 bases to trimming and J lost 1 base, with 18 bases between them.

CDR3 protein: CAWSVLRRKEAEAFF. The DNA for the CDR3 is TGTGCCTGGAGTGTTCTTCGACGGAAGGAGGCTGAAGCTTTCTTT. The genes are TRBV30 and TRBJ1-1; no definite D call. From germline, CDR1 is GTSNPN and CDR2 SVGIG (reference sequence). There are 15 residues in the CDR3. V lost 0 bases, J lost 6 bases, and 17 bases lay in between.

This chain connects TRBV9 to TRBJ2-7; TRBD1 is a possible D gene (6 bases). Germline values: CDR1 SGDLS, CDR2 YYNGEE. V was trimmed by 0 bases and J by 0 bases, leaving 10 bases between them. The CDR3 consists of 15 residues. DNA for the CDR3: TGTGCCAGCAGCGTAGGGCAGGGGCTCTCCTACGAGCAGTACTTC. Protein sequence: CASSVGQGLSYEQYF.

The rearrangement links TRBV30 to TRBJ2-5, with D perhaps TRBD1 (5 bases). The V end lost 3 bases, the J end lost 4 bases, and 12 bases lay between the germline ends. Germline assignment: CDR1 GTSNPN and CDR2 SVGIG (reference sequence). This CDR3 contains 13 residues. The CDR3 sequence: CAWRKGPRETQYF. CDR3 in DNA: TGTGCCTGGAGGAAGGGGCCGAGAGAGACCCAGTACTTC.

This clone was picked up a small number of times. J is TRBJ2-7 and V is TRBV11-3; weak D call: TRBD1 (6 bases). CDR1 is SGHNT, CDR2 YENEEA, per germline. CDR3 size: 14 residues. Trimming left V 3 bases short and J 7 bases short, with 16 bases between. The CDR3 DNA reads as TGTGCCAGCAGCTTTTCAGGGGCCGAAAGGGAGCAGTACTTC. Translation: CASSFSGAEREQYF.

This clone was counted a few times. This chain joins TRBV5-4 and TRBJ2-1; D may be TRBD2 (7 bases). Trimming removed 6 bases from V and 5 bases from J, with 15 bases in between. The CDR3 spans 14 residues. CDR1 and CDR2 (germline): SGHNT, YYREEE (reference sequence). CDR3 coding DNA: TGTGCCAGCACCAACGTGGGGGGGCACAATGAGCAGTTCTTC. This sequence encodes CASTNVGGHNEQFF.

The chain is built from TRBV5-1 and TRBJ2-1; TRBD1 aligns across 7 bases. The length of the CDR3 is 13 residues. V lost 5 bases and J lost 12; bases outside the gene matches: 11. Per germline, CDR1 SGHRS and CDR2 YFSETQ. CDR3 region: CASRRQGTTGQFF. CDR3 bases: TGCGCCAGCAGAAGACAGGGCACTACAGGGCAGTTCTTC.

The gene calls are TRBV12-2 and TRBJ2-1; the table gives TRBD1 as D, unverified against the DNA. TRBV12-2 is tagged as a pseudogene. The CDR3 sequence is 20 residues long. CDR3 in amino acids: CATRGGDRVPKAGNYNEQFF. CDR3 in DNA: TGTGCAACCCGTGGGGGGGACAGGGTACCAAAGGCGGGCAACTACAATGAGCAGTTCTTC.

J is TRBJ2-1 and V is TRBV2; 7 positions agree with TRBD2. Per the germline V gene, CDR1 is SNHLY and CDR2 is FYNNEI. V gave up 0 bases and J gave up 7 bases; unmatched junction bases: 6. CDR3 length: 15 residues. The CDR3 nucleotides are TGTGCCAGCAGTGAAGCGGTGACTAGCTGGAATGAGCAGTTCTTC. Residues: CASSEAVTSWNEQFF. The full variable domain, rest sourced from reference TRBV2 and TRBJ2-1, is EPEVTQTPSHQVTQMGQEVILRCVPISNHLYFYWYRQILGQKVEFLVSFYNNEISEKSEIFDDQFSVERPDGSNFTLKIRSTKLEDSAMYFCASSEAVTSWNEQFFGPGTRLTVL.

This clone showed up just a few times. The chain uses TRBV18 and TRBJ2-3; D gene unclear. Germline CDR1 is KGHSH and CDR2 is LQKENI. This CDR3 is built from 16 residues. V was clipped by 3 bases and J by 3 bases, with 16 bases between them. The CDR3 DNA follows: TGTGCCAGCTCACCGCCGCAGGTCTTTCGTACAGATACGCAGTATTTT. Its translation: CASSPPQVFRTDTQYF. The full variable domain, rest sourced from reference TRBV18 and TRBJ2-3, is NAGVMQNPRHLVRRRGQEARLRCSPMKGHSHVYWYRQLPEEGLKFMVYLQKENIIDESGMPKERFSAEFPKEGPSILRIQQVVRGDSAAYFCASSPPQVFRTDTQYFGPGTRLTVL.

In its sample, this clone was seen once. The chain recombines TRBV7-9 with TRBJ2-3; 10 bases are shared with TRBD2. The germline CDR1 and CDR2 sequences are SEHNR and FQNEAQ (reference sequence). The CDR3 is 15 residues long. J was trimmed by 2 bases and V by 7 bases; bases with no gene match: 6. The CDR3 protein is CASKREGRVTDTQYF. The CDR3 region has the DNA TGTGCCAGCAAGCGGGAGGGCCGGGTCACAGATACGCAGTATTTT.

The chain joins TRBV10-3 to TRBJ2-2, with a weak D call TRBD1 (6 bases). The CDR3 extends over 13 amino acids. The V end was cut by 8 bases, the J end by 6 bases, with 13 bases between. Germline V CDR1 and CDR2: ENHRY, SYGVKD. CDR3 in amino acids: CAIGQGLSGELFF. The CDR3 nucleotides read TGTGCCATCGGTCAGGGGCTCTCCGGGGAGCTGTTTTTT.

This clone has only a few counts. The chain has TRBV30 and TRBJ1-5, with TRBD1 matching 7 bases. Germline V gives CDR1 GTSNPN, CDR2 SVGIG (reference sequence). Trimming at V came to 1 base and at J to 2 bases, leaving 2 bases not matched to a gene. CDR3 length: 14 amino acids. This CDR3 is CAWSDGQGNQPQHF. The DNA of the CDR3 is TGTGCCTGGAGTGACGGACAGGGCAATCAGCCCCAGCATTTT.

The rearrangement joins TRBV6-1 to TRBJ2-5, with D uncertain. The CDR3 totals 13 residues. The germline gives CDR1 MNHNS, CDR2 SASEGT. Trimming stripped 4 bases from V and 5 bases from J, with 11 bases between. CDR3 nucleotide sequence: TGTGCCAGCAGTGTTGGTAGTTTGGAGACCCAGTACTTC. It specifies CASSVGSLETQYF.

CDR3 DNA sequence: TGTGCCAGCAGCCAAGAAGGTTCTAGCGGCTCCTACGAGCAGTACTTC. Residues: CASSQEGSSGSYEQYF. The chain joins TRBV14 to TRBJ2-7; 7 positions agree with TRBD2. The CDR3 sequence is 16 residues long. CDR1 and CDR2 from the germline V gene are SGHDN and FVKESK. Germline trimming cut 0 bases from V and 0 bases from J; bases unmatched to any gene: 5.

This rearrangement joins TRBV27 to TRBJ2-1; a possible D gene is TRBD1 (5 bases). Deletions cut 2 bases from V and 12 bases from J, with 20 bases between. CDR3 size: 15 residues. Germline lookup yields CDR1 MNHEY and CDR2 SMNVEV (reference sequence). The CDR3 spells CASSLQGFLRRVQFF. The CDR3 region has the DNA TGTGCCAGCAGTTTACAGGGTTTCCTCAGGCGTGTGCAGTTCTTC.

The chain uses TRBV6-5 and TRBJ1-2, with D hard to call. Germline CDR1 and CDR2: MNHEY and SVGAGI. V was clipped by 0 bases and J by 6 bases, with 14 bases between them. The CDR3 has 15 residues. The CDR3 loop is CASSYSSGALDGYTF. The CDR3 DNA is TGTGCCAGCAGTTACTCCAGTGGAGCTCTCGATGGCTACACCTTC.

The V and J genes are TRBV28 and TRBJ2-1; 9 bases line up with TRBD2. Germline CDR1 MDHEN, CDR2 SYDVKM. Trimming removed 2 bases from V and 7 bases from J; junction bases left unmatched: 3. This CDR3 region has 14 residues. CDR3 bases: TGTGCCAGCAGTTTAGCGGCGGGAGGGAATGAGCAGTTCTTC. Translated: CASSLAAGGNEQFF.

The V call is TRBV2, the J call TRBJ1-3; perhaps TRBD1 as D (5 bases). The length of the CDR3 is 13 residues. Germline CDR1 reads SNHLY; CDR2 reads FYNNEI. The V gene lost 2 bases and the J gene lost 4 bases, with 6 bases spanning the gap. The CDR3 DNA reads TGTGCCAGCAGTGAAAGGGGAGGAAACACCATATATTTT. Protein: CASSERGGNTIYF.

V usage is TRBV6-5 and J usage is TRBJ2-7, with D possibly matching TRBD2 (5 bases). Trimming pared 6 bases from V and 3 bases from J, leaving 18 bases between. CDR3 size: 15 residues. Germline lookup yields CDR1 MNHEY and CDR2 SVGAGI. This chain's CDR3 is CASRPEGQAGYEQYF. In DNA form, the CDR3 reads TGTGCCAGCAGGCCTGAGGGCCAAGCAGGCTACGAGCAGTACTTC.

The chain joins TRBV2 to TRBJ2-7, with D maybe TRBD2 (5 bases). The CDR3 has 15 residues. Trimming shortened V by 8 bases and J by 0 bases, and 17 bases separated the two germline ends. Germline V gene lookup returns CDR1 SNHLY and CDR2 FYNNEI. CDR3 residues: CASSEGWPSSYEQYF. The CDR3 DNA follows: TGTGCCAGCTCTGAGGGCTGGCCCAGCTCCTACGAGCAGTACTTC.

This clone came up once. The chain links TRBV7-9 to TRBJ1-2; unclear D gene. V dropped 5 bases and J dropped 4 bases, with 8 bases sitting between them. CDR3 size: 12 residues. Germline V gene lookup returns CDR1 SEHNR and CDR2 FQNEAQ (reference sequence). The CDR3 loop reads CASSVAAYGYTF. As DNA, the CDR3 is TGTGCCAGCAGCGTCGCGGCCTATGGCTACACCTTC.

The chain has TRBV5-1 and TRBJ2-1, with 11 bases fitting TRBD2. V shed 4 bases, J shed 7 bases, and the junction held 10 bases outside the gene matches. Germline V gene lookup returns CDR1 SGHRS and CDR2 YFSETQ. The CDR3 runs to 16 residues. CDR3 sequence: CASSGRLAGMQNEQFF. CDR3 nucleotides: TGCGCCAGCAGCGGGAGACTAGCGGGAATGCAAAATGAGCAGTTCTTC.

This chain joins TRBV29-1 and TRBJ1-5; no reliable D call. The CDR3 covers 13 residues. CDR1 and CDR2 (germline): SQVTM, ANQGSEA. V lost 6 bases to trimming and J lost 1 base, with 10 bases between them. This CDR3 reads CSVEAGSNQPQHF. Written as DNA, the CDR3 is TGCAGCGTCGAGGCGGGAAGCAATCAGCCCCAGCATTTT.

Here the CDR3 DNA reads TGTGCCAGCAGTTCCCTCTACCTAGCGGGAGGCCAGAGGAGGGAGCAGTTCTTC. Translation gives CASSSLYLAGGQRREQFF. The chain is built from TRBV28 and TRBJ2-1; 11 bases match TRBD2. The CDR3 totals 18 residues. Germline trimming cut 4 bases from V and 10 bases from J; bases unmatched to any gene: 18. Germline V lookup: CDR1 MDHEN, CDR2 SYDVKM. The variable domain in full, with the rest retrieved from reference TRBV28 and TRBJ2-1, is DVKVTQSSRYLVKRTGEKVFLECVQDMDHENMFWYRQDPGLGLRLIYFSYDVKMKEKGDIPEGYSVSREKKERFSLILESASTNQTSMYLCASSSLYLAGGQRREQFFGPGTRLTVL.

This chain joins TRBV5-6 and TRBJ2-7, with D uncertain. CDR1 and CDR2 (germline): SGHDT, YYEEEE. V lost 0 bases and J lost 3, with 4 bases in between. This CDR3 region has 12 residues. In DNA form, the CDR3 reads TGTGCCAGCAGCTTGGCCAACTACGAGCAGTACTTC. Its protein is CASSLANYEQYF.